The 14 T cell receptor beta chains below come from one sample, sequenced in a study of shared clonotypes between healthy human individuals. Clones were read by immunoSEQ multiplex PCR, and TCRdb kept only the in-frame ones, dropping some. The sample has a few million clones, just under 95% seen once. The specimen was naive CD4+ T cells from PBMCs. Subset specified: CD45RA+ positively selected. These receptors were collected from a man younger than 35 in good health. Some clones in this sample may be carry-over from other donors' samples.

The V and J genes are TRBV5-6 and TRBJ2-7; 7 bases are a match to TRBD1. CDR1 is SGHDT, CDR2 YYEEEE, per germline. V was clipped by 1 base and J by 0 bases; unmatched bases: 1. The CDR3 contains 14 residues. The CDR3 DNA is TGTGCCAGCAGCTTGACAGGGGACTCCTACGAGCAGTACTTC. Amino acid sequence: CASSLTGDSYEQYF. Combining the CDR3 with reference TRBV5-6 and TRBJ2-7 gives the whole variable domain DAGVTQSPTHLIKTRGQQVTLRCSPKSGHDTVSWYQQALGQGPQFIFQYYEEEERQRGNFPDRFSGHQFPNYSSELNVNALLLGDSALYLCASSLTGDSYEQYFGPGTRLTVT.

This clone was found once. The chain couples TRBV7-9 to TRBJ2-1; D might be TRBD2 (6 bases). CDR1 SEHNR and CDR2 FQNEAQ come from the germline V gene (reference sequence). The CDR3 contains 15 residues. V was pared by 5 bases and J by 6 bases, with 17 bases between. The CDR3 spells CASSLGYGTFNEQFF. The CDR3 DNA is TGTGCCAGCAGCCTCGGATACGGGACTTTCAATGAGCAGTTCTTC.

The rearrangement links TRBV9 to TRBJ1-2; D unresolved. Germline CDR1 is SGDLS and CDR2 is YYNGEE. The CDR3 loop spans 15 amino acids. Trimming shortened V by 0 bases and J by 6 bases, and 15 bases separated the two germline ends. The chain's CDR3 is CASSVGLGYGDGYTF. The CDR3 DNA reads TGTGCCAGCAGCGTAGGACTGGGGTACGGGGATGGCTACACCTTC. Full variable domain (remainder filled in from reference TRBV9 and TRBJ1-2): DSGVTQTPKHLITATGQRVTLRCSPRSGDLSVYWYQQSLDQGLQFLIQYYNGEERAKGNILERFSAQQFPDLHSELNLSSLELGDSALYFCASSVGLGYGDGYTFGSGTRLTVV.

This rearrangement joins TRBV19 to TRBJ2-3; 11 bases match TRBD2. V gave up 3 bases and J gave up 5 bases; unmatched junction bases: 4. The CDR3 is 15 residues long. CDR1 and CDR2 from the germline V gene are LNHDA and SQIVND (reference sequence). The CDR3 nucleotides are TGTGCCAGTAGTATCCTCGGACTAGCGGGAGATACGCAGTATTTT. Protein sequence: CASSILGLAGDTQYF.

CDR3 protein: CAWSVRVAGGNNEQFF. The DNA for the CDR3 is TGTGCCTGGAGTGTTAGGGTAGCGGGAGGTAACAATGAGCAGTTCTTC. The chain combines TRBV30 with TRBJ2-1; 10 positions match TRBD2. This CDR3 contains 16 residues. V lost 0 bases to trimming and J lost 5 bases; unmatched junction nucleotides: 7. Germline V lookup: CDR1 GTSNPN, CDR2 SVGIG (reference sequence).

The chain employs TRBV6-1 and TRBJ2-5; 10 nucleotides line up with TRBD2. After removal of 9 bases from V and 4 bases from J, the junction contained 8 bases not matched to a gene. Looked up from germline, CDR1 is MNHNS and CDR2 is SASEGT. This CDR3 is 14 amino acids long. The CDR3 spells CASKASGRAETQYF. CDR3 sequence (DNA): TGTGCCAGTAAAGCCAGCGGGAGGGCAGAGACCCAGTACTTC.

CDR3 in DNA: TGTGCCAGCGGGAAGACCAGGGCCAGCTATGGCTACACCTTC. This codes for CASGKTRASYGYTF. The chain carries TRBV6-5 and TRBJ1-2; a possible D gene is TRBD1 (5 bases). Germline CDR1 reads MNHEY; CDR2 reads SVGAGI. V was cut by 8 bases and J by 4 bases, with 17 bases left in between. The CDR3 runs 14 residues.

J is TRBJ1-4 and V is TRBV18; weak D call: TRBD1 (6 bases). CDR1 and CDR2 from the germline V gene are KGHSH and LQKENI. Trimming cost V 2 bases and J 5 bases, with 30 bases left between them. This CDR3 is 21 amino acids long. The DNA of the CDR3 is TGTGCCAGCTCACCATTGCCCGAACCCCCTCGGCCGGGACAACGGAATGAAAAACTGTTTTTT. It translates to CASSPLPEPPRPGQRNEKLFF.

V usage is TRBV5-1 and J usage is TRBJ2-7, with TRBD2 identical over 12 bases. The trim removed 4 bases at V and 4 bases at J, leaving 15 bases unmatched. The CDR3 has 18 amino acids. Germline CDR1 is SGHRS and CDR2 is YFSETQ. CDR3 amino acids: CASSLGGLAGRAVYEQYF. In DNA form, the CDR3 reads TGCGCCAGCAGCCTGGGGGGACTAGCGGGTAGGGCCGTATACGAGCAGTACTTC.

With regard to this clone: The same CDR3 is also encoded by other DNA sequences in this sample. This chain joins TRBV13 and TRBJ1-5; D gene ambiguous. The CDR3 runs 12 residues. Germline assignment: CDR1 PRHDT and CDR2 FYEKMQ (reference sequence). Deletions cut 3 bases from V and 7 bases from J, with 7 bases between. The CDR3 reads CASSFWGQPQHF. In DNA form, the CDR3 reads TGTGCCAGCAGCTTTTGGGGACAGCCCCAGCATTTT.

The rearrangement uses TRBV7-2 and TRBJ2-5; TRBD2 matches 11 bases. The CDR3 consists of 16 residues. The ends lost 5 bases at V and 5 bases at J; junction bases unmatched: 10. Germline V gene data show CDR1 as SGHTA and CDR2 as FQGNSA. The CDR3 sequence: CASSPTLAGGRETQYF. The CDR3 DNA sequence: TGTGCCAGCAGCCCCACCTTAGCGGGAGGGCGCGAGACCCAGTACTTC.

As for this clone: At the DNA level, this CDR3 is encoded by other sequences in the same sample as well. V is TRBV18 and J is TRBJ2-5; D unclear. Trimming cost V 0 bases and J 4 bases, with 9 bases left between them. This CDR3 region has 14 residues. Looked up from germline, CDR1 is KGHSH and CDR2 is LQKENI. This CDR3 is CASSPPGGRETQYF. The CDR3 DNA reads as TGTGCCAGCTCACCACCGGGTGGGCGAGAGACCCAGTACTTC.

The rearrangement uses TRBV6-6 and TRBJ2-7, with D possibly TRBD2 on 5 matching bases. The CDR3 has 14 residues. Germline V gene lookup returns CDR1 MNHNY and CDR2 SVGAGI (reference sequence). Trimming stripped 4 bases from V and 2 bases from J, with 12 bases between. This CDR3 is CASSSLAGTYEQYF. The CDR3 DNA is TGTGCCAGCAGTTCCCTGGCGGGTACCTACGAGCAGTACTTC.

The chain couples TRBV5-1 to TRBJ2-5; D is unclear. The J call may be incorrect, as the DNA end agrees better with TRBJ2-7. The CDR3 consists of 13 residues. Germline CDR1 and CDR2: SGHRS and YFSETQ. The CDR3, as DNA: TGCGCCAGCAGCTTGTCGGAGCGCTACGAGCAGTACTTC. Protein sequence: CASSLSERYEQYF.